This paragraph covers one T cell receptor beta chain sequence. Original analysis: Scientists estimated how many nucleated cells there were by amplifying reference gene primers. Repertoires were generated with immunoSEQ multiplex PCR, while TCRdb's copy carries only in-frame clones and drops some. V and J calls and clone size come straight from that table; D and trimming were deduced from the DNA. Here the sample spans about 150,000 clones, almost 80% being singletons. The germline V gene has CDR1 LGHNA and CDR2 YSLEER. The junction had 12 bases not matched to a gene; V was cut back by 2 bases and J by 7 bases. The CDR3 runs 16 residues. These data belong to a study of blood T cell repertoires in COVID-19.

The V call is TRBV4-3, the J call TRBJ1-2; 8 bases agree with TRBD1. This sequence originates from a man in his sixties who had recovered from COVID-19. Sample: peripheral blood. CDR3 DNA sequence: TGCGCCAGCAGCCAATACCCCCGACAGGGGCGAGGTGGCTACACCTTC. This codes for CASSQYPRQGRGGYTF.